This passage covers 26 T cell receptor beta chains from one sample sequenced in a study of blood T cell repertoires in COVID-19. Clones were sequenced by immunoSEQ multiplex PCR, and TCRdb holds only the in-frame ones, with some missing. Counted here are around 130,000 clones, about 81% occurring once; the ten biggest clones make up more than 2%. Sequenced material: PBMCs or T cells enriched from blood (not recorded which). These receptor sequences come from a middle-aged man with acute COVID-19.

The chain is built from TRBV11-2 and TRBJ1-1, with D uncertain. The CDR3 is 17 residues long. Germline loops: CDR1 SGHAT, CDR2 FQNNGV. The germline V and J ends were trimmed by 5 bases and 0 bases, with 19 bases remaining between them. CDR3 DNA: TGTGCCAGCAGCCCGCTGGGATTGAGGGATTTGAACACTGAAGCTTTCTTT. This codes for CASSPLGLRDLNTEAFF.

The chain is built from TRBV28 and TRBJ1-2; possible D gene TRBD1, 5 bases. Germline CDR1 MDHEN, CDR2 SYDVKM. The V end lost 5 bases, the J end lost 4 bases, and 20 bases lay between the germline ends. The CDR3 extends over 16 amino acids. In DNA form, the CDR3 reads TGTGCCAGCAGTACCCCGGGCGCAGGGCTTACCTATGGCTACACCTTC. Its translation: CASSTPGAGLTYGYTF.

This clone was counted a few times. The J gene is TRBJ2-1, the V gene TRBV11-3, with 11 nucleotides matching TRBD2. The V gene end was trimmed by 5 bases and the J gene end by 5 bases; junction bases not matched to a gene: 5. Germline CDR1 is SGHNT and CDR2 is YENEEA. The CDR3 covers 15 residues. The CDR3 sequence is CASSATSGGNNEQFF. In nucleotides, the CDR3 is TGTGCCAGCAGCGCTACTAGCGGGGGTAACAATGAGCAGTTCTTC.

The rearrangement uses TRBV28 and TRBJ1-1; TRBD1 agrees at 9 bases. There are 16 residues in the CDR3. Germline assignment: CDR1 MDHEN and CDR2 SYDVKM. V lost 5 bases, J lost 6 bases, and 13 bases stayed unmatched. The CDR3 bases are TGTGCCAGCAGTCGACCACCTTCAACAGGGGGCTCTGAAGCTTTCTTT. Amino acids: CASSRPPSTGGSEAFF. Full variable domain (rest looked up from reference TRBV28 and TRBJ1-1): DVKVTQSSRYLVKRTGEKVFLECVQDMDHENMFWYRQDPGLGLRLIYFSYDVKMKEKGDIPEGYSVSREKKERFSLILESASTNQTSMYLCASSRPPSTGGSEAFFGQGTRLTVV.

DNA for the CDR3: TGTGCCAGTAGTATCGGCGGAGCCAAAAACATTCAGTACTTC. As protein: CASSIGGAKNIQYF. The J gene is TRBJ2-4, the V gene TRBV19, with D hard to call. Trimming removed 3 bases from V and 0 bases from J, with 6 bases in between. The CDR3 totals 14 residues. Per the germline V gene, CDR1 is LNHDA and CDR2 is SQIVND (reference sequence).

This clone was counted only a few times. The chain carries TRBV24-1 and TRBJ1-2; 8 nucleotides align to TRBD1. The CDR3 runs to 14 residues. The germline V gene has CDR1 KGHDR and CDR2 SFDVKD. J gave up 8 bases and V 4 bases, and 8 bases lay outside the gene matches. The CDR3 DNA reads TGTGCCACCAGTGAGACGGACAGGGTAGGAGGCTACACCTTC. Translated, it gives CATSETDRVGGYTF.

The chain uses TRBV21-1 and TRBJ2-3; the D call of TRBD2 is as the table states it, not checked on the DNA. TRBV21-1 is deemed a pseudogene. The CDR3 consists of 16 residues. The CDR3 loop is CASTWRTSGYTDTQYF. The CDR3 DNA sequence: TGTGCCAGCACATGGAGGACTAGCGGATACACAGATACGCAGTATTTT.

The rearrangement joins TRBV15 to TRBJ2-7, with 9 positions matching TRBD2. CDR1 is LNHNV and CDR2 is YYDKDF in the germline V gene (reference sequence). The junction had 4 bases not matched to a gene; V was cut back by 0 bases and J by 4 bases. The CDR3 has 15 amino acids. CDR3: CATSRDQAGGYEQYF. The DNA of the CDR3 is TGTGCCACCAGCAGAGATCAAGCGGGGGGTTACGAGCAGTACTTC.

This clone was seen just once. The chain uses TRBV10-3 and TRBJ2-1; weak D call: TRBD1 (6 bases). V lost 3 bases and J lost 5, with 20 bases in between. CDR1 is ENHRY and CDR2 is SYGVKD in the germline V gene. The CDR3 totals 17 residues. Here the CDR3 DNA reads TGTGCCATCAGTGATCCCGGGACAATCCCTTCCAACAATGAGCAGTTCTTC. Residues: CAISDPGTIPSNNEQFF.

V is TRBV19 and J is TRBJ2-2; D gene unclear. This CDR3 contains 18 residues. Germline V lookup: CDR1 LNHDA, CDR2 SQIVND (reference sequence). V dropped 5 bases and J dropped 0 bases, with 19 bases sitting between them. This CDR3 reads CASSFNPPWAANTGELFF. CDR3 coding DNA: TGTGCCAGTAGTTTCAACCCCCCCTGGGCCGCGAACACCGGGGAGCTGTTTTTT.

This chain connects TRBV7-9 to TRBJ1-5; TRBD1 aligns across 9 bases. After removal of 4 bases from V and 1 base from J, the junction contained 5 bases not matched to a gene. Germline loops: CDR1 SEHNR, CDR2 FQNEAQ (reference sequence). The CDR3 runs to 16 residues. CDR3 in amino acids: CASSSGTGTSNQPQHF. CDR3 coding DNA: TGTGCCAGCAGCTCCGGGACAGGGACAAGCAATCAGCCCCAGCATTTT.

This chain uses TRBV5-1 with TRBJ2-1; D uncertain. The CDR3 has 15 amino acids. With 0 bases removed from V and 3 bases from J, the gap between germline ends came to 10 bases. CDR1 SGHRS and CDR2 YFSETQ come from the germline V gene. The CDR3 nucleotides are TGCGCCAGCAGCTTGGAAAATCCTCTCTACAATGAGCAGTTCTTC. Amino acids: CASSLENPLYNEQFF.

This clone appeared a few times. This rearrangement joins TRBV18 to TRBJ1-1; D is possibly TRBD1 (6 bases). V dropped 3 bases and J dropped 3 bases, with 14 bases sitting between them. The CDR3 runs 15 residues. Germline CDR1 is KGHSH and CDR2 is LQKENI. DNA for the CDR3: TGTGCCAGCTCACCGGGGGGGGCTGTGGACACTGAAGCTTTCTTT. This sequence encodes CASSPGGAVDTEAFF.

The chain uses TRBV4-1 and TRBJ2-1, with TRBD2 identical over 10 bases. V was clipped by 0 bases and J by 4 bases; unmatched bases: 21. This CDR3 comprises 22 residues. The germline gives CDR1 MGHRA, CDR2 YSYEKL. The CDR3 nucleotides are TGCGCCAGCAGCCAAGAACGGGCTAGCGGGAGTCATTTTCCGCAGAATTACAATGAGCAGTTCTTC. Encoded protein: CASSQERASGSHFPQNYNEQFF.

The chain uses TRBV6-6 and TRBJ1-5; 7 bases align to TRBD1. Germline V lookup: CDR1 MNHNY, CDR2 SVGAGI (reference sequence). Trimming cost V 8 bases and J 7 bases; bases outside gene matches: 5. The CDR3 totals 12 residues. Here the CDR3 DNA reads TGTGCCAGCGGTTCAGGGGGACAGCCCCAGCATTTT. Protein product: CASGSGGQPQHF.

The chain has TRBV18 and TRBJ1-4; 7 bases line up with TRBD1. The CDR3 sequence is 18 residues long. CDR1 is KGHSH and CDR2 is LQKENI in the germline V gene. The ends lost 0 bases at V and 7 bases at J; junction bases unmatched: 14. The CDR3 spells CASSPPRTGRSSSEKLFF. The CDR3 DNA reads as TGTGCCAGCTCACCACCGAGGACAGGAAGGTCTTCGAGTGAAAAACTGTTTTTT. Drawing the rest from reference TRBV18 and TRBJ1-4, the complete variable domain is NAGVMQNPRHLVRRRGQEARLRCSPMKGHSHVYWYRQLPEEGLKFMVYLQKENIIDESGMPKERFSAEFPKEGPSILRIQQVVRGDSAAYFCASSPPRTGRSSSEKLFFGSGTQLSVL.

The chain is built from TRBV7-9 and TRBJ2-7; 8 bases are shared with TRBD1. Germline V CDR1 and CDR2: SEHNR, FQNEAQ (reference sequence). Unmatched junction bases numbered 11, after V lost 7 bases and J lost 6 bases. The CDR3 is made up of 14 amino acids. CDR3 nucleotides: TGTGCCAGCACATACAGGGGGGAGACTGGCGAGCAGTACTTC. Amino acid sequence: CASTYRGETGEQYF.

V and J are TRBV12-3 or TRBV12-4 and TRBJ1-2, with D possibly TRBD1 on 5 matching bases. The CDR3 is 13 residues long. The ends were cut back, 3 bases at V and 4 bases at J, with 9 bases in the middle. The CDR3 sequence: CASSFAGIYGYTF. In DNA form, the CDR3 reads TGTGCCAGCAGTTTTGCAGGGATCTATGGCTACACCTTC.

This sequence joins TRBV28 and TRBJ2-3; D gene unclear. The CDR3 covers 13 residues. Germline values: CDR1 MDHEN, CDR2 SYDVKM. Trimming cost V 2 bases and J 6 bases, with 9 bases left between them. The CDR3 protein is CASSLLGLDTQYF. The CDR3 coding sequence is TGTGCCAGCAGTTTACTAGGCCTGGATACGCAGTATTTT.

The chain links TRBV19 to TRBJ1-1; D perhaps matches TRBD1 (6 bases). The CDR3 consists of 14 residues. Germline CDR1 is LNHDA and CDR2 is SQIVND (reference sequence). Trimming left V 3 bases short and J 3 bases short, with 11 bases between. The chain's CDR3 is CASSIQGLDTEAFF. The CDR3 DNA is TGTGCCAGTAGTATTCAGGGGCTGGACACTGAAGCTTTCTTT.

Here the CDR3 reads CASIPSRVGTGGADGYTF. In DNA form, the CDR3 reads TGTGCCAGCATTCCTTCCCGGGTCGGGACAGGGGGCGCGGATGGCTACACCTTC. The chain recombines TRBV28 with TRBJ1-2; 12 positions match TRBD1. The CDR3 is 18 amino acids. The germline V gene encodes CDR1 MDHEN and CDR2 SYDVKM. J was trimmed by 6 bases and V by 7 bases; bases with no gene match: 18.

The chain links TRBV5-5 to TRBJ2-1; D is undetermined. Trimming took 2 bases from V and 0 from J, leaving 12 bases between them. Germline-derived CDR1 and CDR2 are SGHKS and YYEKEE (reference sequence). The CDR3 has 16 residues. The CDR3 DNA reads TGTGCCAGCAGCTTTAGCACTTATGACTCCTACAATGAGCAGTTCTTC. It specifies CASSFSTYDSYNEQFF. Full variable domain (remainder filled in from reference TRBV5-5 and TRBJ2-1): DAGVTQSPTHLIKTRGQQVTLRCSPISGHKSVSWYQQVLGQGPQFIFQYYEKEERGRGNFPDRFSARQFPNYSSELNVNALLLGDSALYLCASSFSTYDSYNEQFFGPGTRLTVL.

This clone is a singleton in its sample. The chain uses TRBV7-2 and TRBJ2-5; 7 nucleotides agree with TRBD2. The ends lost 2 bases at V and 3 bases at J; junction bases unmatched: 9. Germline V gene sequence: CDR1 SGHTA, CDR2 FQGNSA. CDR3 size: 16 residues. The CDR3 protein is CASSLQGGRNEETQYF. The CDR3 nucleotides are TGTGCCAGCAGCTTACAGGGCGGGAGAAACGAAGAGACCCAGTACTTC.

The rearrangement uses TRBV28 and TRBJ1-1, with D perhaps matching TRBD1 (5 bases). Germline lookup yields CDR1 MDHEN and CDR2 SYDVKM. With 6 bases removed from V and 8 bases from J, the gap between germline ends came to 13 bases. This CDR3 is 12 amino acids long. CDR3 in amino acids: CASSGPGGEAFF. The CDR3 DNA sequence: TGTGCCAGCAGCGGACCCGGGGGAGAAGCTTTCTTT.

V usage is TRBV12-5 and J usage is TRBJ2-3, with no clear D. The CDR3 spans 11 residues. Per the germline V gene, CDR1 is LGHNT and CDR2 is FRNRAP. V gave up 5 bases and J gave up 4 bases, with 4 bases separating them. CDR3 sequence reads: CASGRADTQYF. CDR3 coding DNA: TGTGCTAGTGGTCGGGCAGATACGCAGTATTTT.

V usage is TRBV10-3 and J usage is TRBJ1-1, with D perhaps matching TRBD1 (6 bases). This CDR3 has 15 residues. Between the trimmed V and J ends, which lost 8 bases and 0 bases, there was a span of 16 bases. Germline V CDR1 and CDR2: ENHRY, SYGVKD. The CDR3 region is CAIVDEQGVNTEAFF. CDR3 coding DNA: TGTGCCATCGTTGACGAACAGGGAGTGAACACTGAAGCTTTCTTT.